This TCR beta chain originates from a study of blood T cell repertoires in COVID-19. Recruitment covered about 26 US areas and drew participants whose ages spanned roughly 18 to 100 years. Germline V CDR1 and CDR2: SGHRS, YFSETQ. This CDR3 contains 16 residues. Trimming shortened V by 0 bases and J by 0 bases, and 13 bases separated the two germline ends. TCRdb's copy holds only in-frame clones and misses some; the assay was immunoSEQ multiplex PCR. The sample consists of about 62,000 clones, around 65% of them appearing once. The source of this sequence is a woman aged 55 to 70 who had been exposed to COVID-19. Sequenced: PBMCs or T cells enriched from blood (not recorded which). The chain joins TRBV5-1 to TRBJ2-7; the D gene is possibly TRBD1 (6 bases). The CDR3 sequence is CASSLGGLGYSYEQYF. CDR3 nucleotides: TGCGCCAGCAGCTTGGGGGGGCTCGGGTACTCCTACGAGCAGTACTTC. Filled out from reference TRBV5-1 and TRBJ2-7, the complete variable domain reads KAGVTQTPRYLIKTRGQQVTLSCSPISGHRSVSWYQQTPGQGLQFLFEYFSETQRNKGNFPGRFSGRQFSNSRSEMNVSTLELGDSALYLCASSLGGLGYSYEQYFGPGTRLTVT.